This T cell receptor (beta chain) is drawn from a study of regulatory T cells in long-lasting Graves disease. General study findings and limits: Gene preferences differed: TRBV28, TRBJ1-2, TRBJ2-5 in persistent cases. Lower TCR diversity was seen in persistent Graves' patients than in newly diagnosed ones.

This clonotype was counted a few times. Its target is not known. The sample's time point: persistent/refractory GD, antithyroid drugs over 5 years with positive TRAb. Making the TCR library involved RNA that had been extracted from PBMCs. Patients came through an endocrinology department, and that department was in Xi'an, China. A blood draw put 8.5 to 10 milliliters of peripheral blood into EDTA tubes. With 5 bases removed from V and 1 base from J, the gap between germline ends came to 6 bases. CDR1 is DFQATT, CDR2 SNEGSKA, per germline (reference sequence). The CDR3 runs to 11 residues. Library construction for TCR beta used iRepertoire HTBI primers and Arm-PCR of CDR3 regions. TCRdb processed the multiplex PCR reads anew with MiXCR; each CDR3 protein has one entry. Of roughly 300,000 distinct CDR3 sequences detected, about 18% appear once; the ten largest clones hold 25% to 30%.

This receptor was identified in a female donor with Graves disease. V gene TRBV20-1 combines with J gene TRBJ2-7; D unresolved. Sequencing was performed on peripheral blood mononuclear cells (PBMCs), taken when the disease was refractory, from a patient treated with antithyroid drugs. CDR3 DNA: TGCAGTGCTCCGTTATCCTACGAGCAGTACTTC. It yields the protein CSAPLSYEQYF.